The clone carrying this TCR beta chain has a count of ten or more. Its antigen remains unknown. This sample was included in a study of T cells in Graves' hyperthyroidism and ophthalmopathy. Germline V gene data show CDR1 as MNHEY and CDR2 as SVGEGT. V lost 6 bases and J lost 7; bases outside the gene matches: 11. The length of the CDR3 is 14 residues. RNA transcripts served as the template for amplifying TCR beta CDR3 regions. HTBI primers drove first-round RT-PCR of the TCR CDR3. TCRdb reprocessed the multiplex PCR reads with MiXCR, giving one entry per CDR3 protein. The sample shows about 620,000 distinct CDR3 sequences, 15% to 20% of them seen only once. Participants, patients aged 18 to 65, had newly diagnosed hyperthyroidism with a duration under 2 months. Patients were excluded for uncontrolled infection, other autoimmune disease, pregnancy or lactation. Fresh peripheral blood, around 9.2 ml of it, supplied the PBMCs.

Study findings and constraints: Most clonotypes expanded in the thyroid (above 0.001) were also present in blood.

Input material: blood. V gene TRBV6-2 or TRBV6-3 combines with J gene TRBJ2-7, with 8 positions matching TRBD2. The sequence was obtained from a young woman with Graves' hyperthyroidism. This CDR3 is CASSGLAPPGEQYF. CDR3 DNA: TGTGCCAGCAGCGGACTAGCTCCTCCGGGGGAGCAGTACTTC.